This T cell receptor (beta chain) comes out of a study of vaccination and CD4 T cells after COVID-19. Overall study context: Samples after vaccination came a median 72 days past dose two, ranging 14 to 241.

As to treatment: roughly 10-day PBMC culture with coronavirus spike peptide pools or control peptides (ViraFEST assay). The length of the CDR3 is 15 residues. V was cut by 4 bases and J by 0 bases, with 12 bases left in between. Germline-derived CDR1 and CDR2 are MNHEY and SVGAGI. As regards this clonotype: What it binds is not known.

The Oncomine TCR Beta short-read assay was applied to DNA of cultured CD4+ T cells. TCRdb fed the PCR reads into MiXCR, producing one record per CDR3 protein. Here the sample spans approximately 16,000 distinct CDR3 sequences, 70% being singletons. The sequence derives from a human donor who had recovered from COVID-19. V and J are TRBV6-5 and TRBJ1-1; D is possibly TRBD1 (6 bases). Sequenced material: CD4+ T cells from blood, cultured in vitro. CDR3 sequence (DNA): TGTGCCAGCAGTTTGAGCGGACAGCTGAACACTGAAGCTTTCTTT. It is translated as CASSLSGQLNTEAFF.